The source of this T cell receptor (beta chain) is a study of blood T cell repertoires in COVID-19. Study-level information: The United States, Italy and Spain provided the acute and convalescent COVID-19 samples.

There are 12 residues in the CDR3. The V end was cut by 3 bases, the J end by 9 bases, with 10 bases between. The germline CDR1 and CDR2 sequences are SGHTS and YDEGEE. Produced via immunoSEQ multiplex PCR; TCRdb's table is partial and in-frame only. This table has roughly 200,000 clones, approximately 83% appearing once. The J gene is TRBJ1-5, the V gene TRBV5-8; no definite D call. This TCR was recovered from a man in his forties with acute or convalescent COVID-19. Sequencing used peripheral blood. CDR3 nucleotide sequence: TGTGCCAGCAGCTCTGACCCTAGGCCCCAGCATTTT. Translated: CASSSDPRPQHF.